Listed here is a single T cell receptor (beta chain). There is no known antigen for this receptor. No per-base quality is available; no much larger clone lies one base away. According to the germline V gene, CDR1 reads SGHDT and CDR2 reads YYEEEE. The CDR3, cysteine through phenylalanine, is 15 amino acids long. Just the 45-base CDR3 DNA is kept, in frame starting at base 1. Trimming costs V 5 bases and J 2 bases, and their ends lie 17 bases apart. The data were obtained in a study of CD8 T cells in ankylosing spondylitis (dated by TCRdb to the late 2010s). Notes on the research overall: The study set out to find disease-linked TCR variants by profiling T cell receptor beta repertoires in ankylosing spondylitis patients and healthy donors. The whole study cohort included roughly 110 healthy donors and 25 ankylosing spondylitis patients. Samples of peripheral blood were taken, and for ankylosing spondylitis patients, synovial fluid was collected as well. The research as a whole found: Some TCR beta motif variants had previously been reported in synovial fluid and blood of reactive arthritis patients, which suggested common disease-initiation mechanisms. Blood from ankylosing spondylitis patients appeared to be characterized by a TCR beta motif composed of about eight highly homologous amino acid variants. Significant enrichment of the disease-linked clones was reported in matched synovial fluid samples from ankylosing spondylitis patients. The disease-linked clones had a CD8+ phenotype and were found at relatively low frequencies in peripheral blood.

Sequenced using an Illumina HiSeq 2500. Quantitative 5'-RACE with molecular barcodes was used to prepare TCR beta libraries. The authors' pipeline ran thus. To identify disease-linked TCR variants, a new computational method was used, one built on a probabilistic model of VDJ rearrangement. In-frame beta chains were kept once TCRdb had trimmed the public reads at Q25 with fastp and called clones with MiXCR. Each entry merges the rows of one CDR3 protein and shows their most common DNA and genes. TCRdb's processing, not the authors', yielded these V and J calls. Present in this sample are around 770,000 distinct CDR3 sequences, 15% to 20% of which were seen just once. Under 20% of the sample goes to the ten largest clones.

The chain joins TRBV5-6 to TRBJ2-7; the D region is possibly TRBD1 or TRBD2, each matching across 5 bases. The sequenced sample was blood, either unsorted or a sorted T cell fraction (not recorded which). This TCR was sampled from a male donor with ankylosing spondylitis. The CDR3 region: CASRNTGTLTYEQYF. Read as DNA, the sequence is TGTGCCAGCAGGAATACCGGGACCCTAACCTACGAGCAGTACTTC. Extended through the reference TRBV5-6 and TRBJ2-7 proteins, this CDR3 yields the full variable domain: DAGVTQSPTHLIKTRGQQVTLRCSPKSGHDTVSWYQQALGQGPQFIFQYYEEEERQRGNFPDRFSGHQFPNYSSELNVNALLLGDSALYLCASRNTGTLTYEQYFGPGTRLTVT.